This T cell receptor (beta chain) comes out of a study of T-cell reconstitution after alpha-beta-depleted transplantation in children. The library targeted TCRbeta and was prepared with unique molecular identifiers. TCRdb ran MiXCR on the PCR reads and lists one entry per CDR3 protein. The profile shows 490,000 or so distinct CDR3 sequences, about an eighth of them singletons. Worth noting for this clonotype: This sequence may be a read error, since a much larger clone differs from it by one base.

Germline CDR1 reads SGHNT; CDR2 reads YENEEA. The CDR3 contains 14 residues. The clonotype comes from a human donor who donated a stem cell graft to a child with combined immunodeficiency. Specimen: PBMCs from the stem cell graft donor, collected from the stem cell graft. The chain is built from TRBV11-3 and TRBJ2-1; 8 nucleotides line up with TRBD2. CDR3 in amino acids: CASCLYSGNDEQFF. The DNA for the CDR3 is TGTGCCAGCTGCTTATATAGCGGGAACGATGAGCAGTTCTTC.